One sample yielded the 22 T cell receptor beta chains listed below, sequenced in a study of PD-1 blockade in mismatch repair-deficient tumors. Assay: immunoSEQ multiplex PCR; the TCRdb copy retains only in-frame clones and omits some. The repertoire has about 60,000 clones, approximately 90% of them found once; the top ten carry about 15%. Source: peripheral blood, taken 52 weeks after starting pembrolizumab. Receptors were obtained from an adult with mismatch repair-deficient cancer.

This rearrangement joins TRBV10-2 to TRBJ2-1; D gene uncertain. V shed 4 bases and J shed 12 bases, with 7 bases lying between them. This CDR3 has 10 amino acids. The germline V gene encodes CDR1 WSHSY and CDR2 SAAADI. The CDR3 loop is CASSGPGQFF. DNA for the CDR3: TGCGCCAGCAGTGGACCCGGGCAGTTCTTC.

The chain employs TRBV7-2 and TRBJ2-3; the D call may be TRBD1 or TRBD2 (5 bases each). CDR1 is SGHTA, CDR2 FQGNSA, per germline. The CDR3 is 15 residues long. V lost 5 bases, J lost 5 bases, and 17 bases lay in between. CDR3 bases: TGTGCCAGCAGCCGGGACCGCCTTGGAGTAGATACGCAGTATTTT. Its protein product is CASSRDRLGVDTQYF.

This rearrangement joins TRBV27 to TRBJ2-3, with 8 bases fitting TRBD2. Germline-derived CDR1 and CDR2 are MNHEY and SMNVEV (reference sequence). With 0 bases clipped from V and 6 bases from J, the junction kept 17 bases outside the gene matches. CDR3 length equals 19 residues. CDR3 sequence: CASSLSRGLASGFQDTQYF. CDR3 DNA sequence: TGTGCCAGCAGTTTATCGCGGGGACTTGCTAGCGGGTTTCAGGATACGCAGTATTTT.

This chain connects TRBV6-7 to TRBJ1-1; TRBD1 matches 8 bases. TRBV6-7 is an ORF, with its function uncertain. V trimming: 7 bases; J trimming: 3 bases; junction bases outside the gene matches: 7. CDR3 length: 14 amino acids. CDR3 in amino acids: CASNTQGADTEAFF. Here the CDR3 DNA reads TGTGCCAGCAACACGCAGGGGGCGGACACTGAAGCTTTCTTT.

The V call is TRBV9, the J call TRBJ2-3, with D maybe TRBD2 (6 bases). V was clipped by 0 bases and J by 2 bases, with 10 bases between them. Germline V gene data show CDR1 as SGDLS and CDR2 as YYNGEE. There are 15 residues in the CDR3. In DNA, the CDR3 is TGTGCCAGCAGCGTAGAACTAGCCGCCACAGATACGCAGTATTTT. Translating it yields CASSVELAATDTQYF.

This rearrangement joins TRBV30 to TRBJ1-2; 12 nucleotides line up with TRBD1. The CDR3 spans 18 residues. J gave up 3 bases and V 1 base, and 12 bases lay outside the gene matches. Germline V gene lookup returns CDR1 GTSNPN and CDR2 SVGIG (reference sequence). Here the CDR3 DNA reads TGTGCCTGGAGTGGCCGGGACAGGGGGCTTAAAGGGCACTATGGCTACACCTTC. It encodes CAWSGRDRGLKGHYGYTF. Variable domain in full (rest from reference TRBV30 and TRBJ1-2): SQTIHQWPATLVQPVGSPLSLECTVEGTSNPNLYWYRQAAGRGLQLLFYSVGIGQISSEVPQNLSASRPQDRQFILSSKKLLLSDSGFYLCAWSGRDRGLKGHYGYTFGSGTRLTVV.

The J gene is TRBJ2-5, the V gene TRBV27; tentative D call: TRBD1 (5 bases). The CDR3 has 14 residues. Between the trimmed V and J ends, which lost 3 bases and 9 bases, there was a span of 17 bases. Per the germline V gene, CDR1 is MNHEY and CDR2 is SMNVEV (reference sequence). The CDR3: CASSLSTMVGPQYF. For the CDR3, the DNA is TGTGCCAGCAGTTTGTCGACGATGGTGGGGCCCCAGTACTTC.

In its sample, this clone was seen once. J is TRBJ2-1 and V is TRBV6-6, with 10 bases identical to TRBD1. CDR1 and CDR2 from the germline V gene are MNHNY and SVGAGI (reference sequence). The CDR3 is 12 amino acids. With 2 bases clipped from V and 13 bases from J, the junction kept 2 bases outside the gene matches. DNA for the CDR3: TGTGCCAGCAGTTACGACAGGGGGCAACAGTTCTTC. It translates to CASSYDRGQQFF.

The rearrangement links TRBV19 to TRBJ1-4; TRBD1 matches at 7 bases. This CDR3 region has 15 residues. Trimming cost V 2 bases and J 1 base; bases outside gene matches: 1. The germline V gene encodes CDR1 LNHDA and CDR2 SQIVND (reference sequence). The CDR3 DNA sequence: TGTGCCAGTAGTATACGGACAGGAACTAATGAAAAACTGTTTTTT. Residues: CASSIRTGTNEKLFF. Full variable domain (missing parts from reference TRBV19 and TRBJ1-4): DGGITQSPKYLFRKEGQNVTLSCEQNLNHDAMYWYRQDPGQGLRLIYYSQIVNDFQKGDIAEGYSVSREKKESFPLTVTSAQKNPTAFYLCASSIRTGTNEKLFFGSGTQLSVL.

The chain uses TRBV5-1 and TRBJ2-7, with D possibly being TRBD2 (6 bases). This CDR3 has 15 residues. The V gene's germline CDR1 is SGHRS and CDR2 YFSETQ. Trimming took 1 base from V and 5 from J, leaving 16 bases between them. CDR3 residues: CASSLQAVGGNEQYF. The CDR3, as DNA: TGCGCCAGCAGCTTGCAAGCTGTGGGGGGAAACGAGCAGTACTTC.

The CDR3: CASSLSGNNEQFF. The CDR3 nucleotides are TGTGCCAGCAGTTTAAGCGGGAACAATGAGCAGTTCTTC. This chain connects TRBV27 to TRBJ2-1; the match to TRBD2 covers 7 bases. V shed 2 bases, J shed 5 bases, and the junction held 0 bases outside the gene matches. The CDR3 spans 13 residues. Germline V lookup: CDR1 MNHEY, CDR2 SMNVEV (reference sequence).

A single count supports this clone. This chain links TRBV7-9 with TRBJ2-5, with 9 bases identical to TRBD2. V shed 2 bases, J shed 3 bases, and the junction held 4 bases outside the gene matches. This CDR3 spans 15 amino acids. From germline, CDR1 is SEHNR and CDR2 FQNEAQ (reference sequence). CDR3 amino acids: CASSLRAGGEETQYF. CDR3 DNA: TGTGCCAGCAGCTTACGGGCGGGAGGGGAAGAGACCCAGTACTTC.

J is TRBJ2-1 and V is TRBV27; D ambiguous. V dropped 8 bases and J dropped 3 bases, with 26 bases sitting between them. This CDR3 is built from 18 residues. From germline, CDR1 is MNHEY and CDR2 SMNVEV (reference sequence). CDR3 region: CASGPVSLGSPHYNEQFF. The CDR3 DNA reads TGTGCCAGCGGACCAGTATCGTTGGGGTCACCTCACTACAATGAGCAGTTCTTC.

This rearrangement joins TRBV6-1 to TRBJ1-5, with TRBD1 matching 7 bases. Germline lookup yields CDR1 MNHNS and CDR2 SASEGT. The ends lost 1 base at V and 3 bases at J; junction bases unmatched: 3. This CDR3 comprises 15 residues. The CDR3 protein is CASSEGQGDNQPQHF. Written as DNA, the CDR3 is TGTGCCAGCAGTGAAGGTCAGGGGGACAATCAGCCCCAGCATTTT.

The chain links TRBV11-3 to TRBJ2-3, with D maybe TRBD2 (7 bases). Germline V CDR1 and CDR2: SGHNT, YENEEA. Deletions cut 5 bases from V and 0 bases from J, with 15 bases between. The CDR3 is made up of 16 amino acids. The CDR3 DNA reads TGTGCCAGCAGCCCCCCGGGGGGCTCGAGCACAGATACGCAGTATTTT. Its translation is CASSPPGGSSTDTQYF.

The rearrangement links TRBV6-5 to TRBJ2-4; D is possibly TRBD1 (5 bases). The germline V gene encodes CDR1 MNHEY and CDR2 SVGAGI. V was shortened by 0 bases and J by 8 bases, with 14 bases between the two germline ends. This CDR3 comprises 15 residues. CDR3 DNA sequence: TGTGCCAGCAGTTACTCGAAACGGCTCAGGGACATTCAGTACTTC. Translating gives CASSYSKRLRDIQYF.

J is TRBJ2-7 and V is TRBV27, with 10 positions matching TRBD2. Germline-derived CDR1 and CDR2 are MNHEY and SMNVEV (reference sequence). This CDR3 has 14 amino acids. Germline trimming cut 0 bases from V and 4 bases from J; bases unmatched to any gene: 0. CDR3 sequence reads: CASSLSSGRYEQYF. CDR3 sequence (DNA): TGTGCCAGCAGTTTATCTAGCGGGAGGTACGAGCAGTACTTC.

This sequence joins TRBV5-6 and TRBJ1-4; the match to TRBD1 covers 10 bases. The CDR3 has 14 amino acids. Trimming at V came to 6 bases and at J to 8 bases, leaving 7 bases not matched to a gene. In germline, CDR1 is SGHDT, CDR2 YYEEEE. CDR3 loop: CASNLGTGVEKLFF. The CDR3 nucleotides read TGTGCCAGCAACCTCGGGACAGGGGTCGAAAAACTGTTTTTT.

The rearrangement links TRBV28 to TRBJ2-6; 7 bases map to TRBD1. CDR1 and CDR2 from the germline V gene are MDHEN and SYDVKM. The CDR3 is made up of 15 amino acids. Trimming cost V 7 bases and J 4 bases; bases outside gene matches: 7. CDR3 DNA: TGTGCCAGCAACAGGGGAAGAGCGGGGGCCAACGTCCTGACTTTC. Translation gives CASNRGRAGANVLTF.

The V gene is TRBV7-9, the J gene TRBJ1-3, with TRBD1 identical over 7 bases. J lost 0 bases, V lost 2 bases, and 10 bases had no gene match. CDR3 length equals 18 residues. Germline-derived CDR1 and CDR2 are SEHNR and FQNEAQ (reference sequence). In nucleotides, the CDR3 is TGTGCCAGCAGCTTATTGAGGCAGGGGGTTTACTCTGGAAACACCATATATTTT. Translating gives CASSLLRQGVYSGNTIYF. Filled out from reference TRBV7-9 and TRBJ1-3, the complete variable domain reads DTGVSQNPRHKITKRGQNVTFRCDPISEHNRLYWYRQTLGQGPEFLTYFQNEAQLEKSRLLSDRFSAERPKGSFSTLEIQRTEQGDSAMYLCASSLLRQGVYSGNTIYFGEGSWLTVV.

The chain joins TRBV27 to TRBJ1-1; 7 positions agree with TRBD1. This CDR3 contains 15 residues. Germline assignment: CDR1 MNHEY and CDR2 SMNVEV (reference sequence). The ends lost 0 bases at V and 4 bases at J; junction bases unmatched: 5. The CDR3 nucleotides read TGTGCCAGCAGTTTATCGAAGGGGGCGGGCACTGAAGCTTTCTTT. Encoded protein: CASSLSKGAGTEAFF.

The chain uses TRBV28 and TRBJ2-6; 8 nucleotides line up with TRBD1. CDR1 and CDR2 from the germline V gene are MDHEN and SYDVKM. The CDR3 runs 18 residues. With 4 bases clipped from V and 2 bases from J, the junction kept 10 bases outside the gene matches. CDR3 bases: TGTGCCAGCAGTTCCCATGGACAGGGCCCGGCTGGGGCCAACGTCCTGACTTTC. It codes for CASSSHGQGPAGANVLTF.